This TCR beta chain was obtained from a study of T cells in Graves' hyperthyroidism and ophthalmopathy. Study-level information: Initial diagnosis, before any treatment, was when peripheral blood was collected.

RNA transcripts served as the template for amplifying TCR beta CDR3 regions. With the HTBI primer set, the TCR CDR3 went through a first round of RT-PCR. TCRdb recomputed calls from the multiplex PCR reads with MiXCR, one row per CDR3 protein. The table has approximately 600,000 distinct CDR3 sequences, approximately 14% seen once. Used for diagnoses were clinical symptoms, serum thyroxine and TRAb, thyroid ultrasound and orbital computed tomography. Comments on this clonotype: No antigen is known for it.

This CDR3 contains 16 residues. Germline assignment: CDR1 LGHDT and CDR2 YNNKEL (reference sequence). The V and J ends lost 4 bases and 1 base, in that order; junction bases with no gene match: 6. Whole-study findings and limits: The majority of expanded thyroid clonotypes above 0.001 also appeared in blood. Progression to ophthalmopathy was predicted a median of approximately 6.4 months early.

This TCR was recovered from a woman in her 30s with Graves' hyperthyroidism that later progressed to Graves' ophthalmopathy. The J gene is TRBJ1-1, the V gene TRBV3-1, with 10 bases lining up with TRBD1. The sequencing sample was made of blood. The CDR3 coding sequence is TGTGCCAGCAGCCCCTGGGGGGACAGGGGGAACACTGAAGCTTTCTTT. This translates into CASSPWGDRGNTEAFF. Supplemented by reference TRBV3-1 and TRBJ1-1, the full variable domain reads DTAVSQTPKYLVTQMGNDKSIKCEQNLGHDTMYWYKQDSKKFLKIMFSYNNKELIINETVPNRFSPKSPDKAHLNLHINSLELGDSAVYFCASSPWGDRGNTEAFFGQGTRLTVV.